This T cell receptor beta chain was recovered during a study of beta chain features in type 1 diabetes. Notes on the study in general: Across all four CD4+ subsets, people with type 1 diabetes showed modestly shorter TCRB CDR3s.

Regarding this clone: Its specificity is unknown.

The authors reverse transcribed all of the isolated RNA, so sequencing captured expressed TCRB transcripts. Data came from immunoSEQ multiplex PCR; TCRdb stores just in-frame clones and leaves some out. The sample consists of 150,000 to 200,000 clones, roughly 63% of them appearing once. Material for sequencing was naive CD4+ T cells from blood. This receptor was obtained from a young man with type 1 diabetes.

CDR3 loop: CASSVGGLGVYEQFF. The CDR3 region has the DNA TGTGCCAGCAGCGTGGGGGGCCTCGGAGTTTATGAGCAGTTCTTC. The chain has TRBV9 and TRBJ2-1; either TRBD1 or TRBD2 may fit D (6 bases each). CDR3 length: 15 amino acids. Trimming took off 2 bases at V and 8 bases at J, with 17 bases between the two ends. Germline CDR1 and CDR2: SGDLS and YYNGEE.